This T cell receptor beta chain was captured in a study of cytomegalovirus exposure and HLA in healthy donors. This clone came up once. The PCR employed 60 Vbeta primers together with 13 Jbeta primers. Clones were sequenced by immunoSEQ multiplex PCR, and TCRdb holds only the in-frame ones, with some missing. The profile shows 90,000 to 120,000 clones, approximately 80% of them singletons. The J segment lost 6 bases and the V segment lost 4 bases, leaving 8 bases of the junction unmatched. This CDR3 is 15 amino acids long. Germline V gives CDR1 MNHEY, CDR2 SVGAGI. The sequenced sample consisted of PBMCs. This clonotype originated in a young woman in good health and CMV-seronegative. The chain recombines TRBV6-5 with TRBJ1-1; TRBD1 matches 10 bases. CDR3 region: CASSSQGQGKPEAFF. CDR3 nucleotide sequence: TGTGCCAGCAGTTCACAGGGACAGGGGAAACCTGAAGCTTTCTTT.